This T cell receptor beta chain was recovered during a study of Ad26.COV2.S vaccination and SARS-CoV-2 variants. Study-wide results and caveats: Greater spike-specific TCR breadth was seen in vaccine recipients than in placebo recipients.

This CDR3 region has 12 residues. Germline V gives CDR1 ENHRY, CDR2 SYGVKD. The ends were cut back, 4 bases at V and 11 bases at J, with 14 bases in the middle. Note on this clone: The antigen remains unidentified.

This table comes from immunoSEQ multiplex PCR, and its TCRdb copy is limited to in-frame clones, with some not included. The table has roughly 400,000 clones, around 90% seen once. Treatment specified: approximately 18 received Ad26.COV2.S at low or high dose, single or two shots; several received placebo; per-sample allocation not given. The samples were gathered on day 63 after the first injection of vaccine or placebo. This Boston cohort included adults aged 18-55 years. The material sequenced was peripheral blood, taken in a trial of Ad26.COV2.S vaccine versus placebo. The rearrangement uses TRBV10-3 and TRBJ1-1; D possibly corresponds to TRBD1 (6 bases). This TCR derives from a person between 18 and 60 years old who received the Ad26.COV2.S COVID-19 vaccine or a placebo. CDR3 in DNA: TGTGCCATCAGTGTGAACAGGGTGGGCGCTTTCTTT. This encodes CAISVNRVGAFF.